The entry below describes one TCR beta chain. The antigen it binds to is not known. No much larger clone is present one base from it, and per-base qualities are unavailable. PBMCs were isolated by Ficoll-Paque density gradient centrifugation. V is pared back by 3 bases and J by 3 bases, with 11 bases lying between the germline termini. The CDR3 has 14 amino acids, counting the end cysteine and phenylalanine. The DNA shown is the 42-base CDR3, in frame from base 1. The germline V gene provides CDR1 SGHTA and CDR2 FQGNSA. The record originates from a study of T-cell memory formation after mild COVID-19 (dated by TCRdb to about 2021). Regarding the research as a whole: Most TCR sequence clusters were specific to one of the two donors. The cohort comprised two young, previously healthy adult volunteers, one female and one male. In a couple of donors, T-cell clones that expanded and contracted after mild COVID-19 were tracked by sequencing TCRalpha and TCRbeta repertoires over time. What the research found in general, with its limitations: Only two mild cases were covered by the study, and larger cohorts that include severe cases with pre-infection samples were considered necessary. Contracting CD4+ clones turned up mainly in the CM and EM memory subsets, whereas EMRA was where CD8+ clones were enriched. Some responding clones were detected in pre-infection memory, which suggested that pre-existing cross-reactive memory T cells had joined the SARS-CoV-2 response. SARS-CoV-2 specificity of the second-wave clones peaking on day 37 was not confirmed. Clones that contracted from day 15 to 85 showed balanced CD4/CD8 phenotypes, whereas a second wave of clones that expanded from day 15 to 37 leaned towards CD4+.

Sequencing instrument: Illumina NovaSeq 6000. TCRalpha and TCRbeta cDNA libraries were built by 5'RACE with constant-segment primers, adding sample barcodes and unique molecular identifiers. Trizol reagent was used to extract RNA from every sample. Amplification of the libraries took two PCR steps, and the second step added a second sample barcode plus Illumina TruSeq adapters. The libraries were sequenced on an Illumina NovaSeq using 2 x 150 bp paired-end reads. Per the authors' processing: With migec v1.2.7, reads were demultiplexed and then collapsed into UMI-guided consensus sequences. With mixcr v2.1.11, UMI consensuses were aligned to TRA and TRB V and J templates and assembled into clonotypes. Expanded or contracted clonotypes were those called significant by both edgeR and NoisET, with noise models trained on biological replicates. edgeR calls used a false discovery rate-adjusted p below 0.01 and a log2 fold-change threshold of 1. PCA with hierarchical clustering of max-normalized trajectories of the 1000 most abundant clonotypes was used as exploratory dynamics analysis. Separately sequenced CD4+ and CD8+ repertoires were used to assign a CD4 or CD8 phenotype to each responding clone. The public reads were reanalyzed by TCRdb: fastp trimming at Q25, MiXCR alignment, in-frame beta chains only. Rows with one shared CDR3 protein collapse into an entry with the most common genes and DNA. TCRdb, not the original authors, processed these V and J calls. The sample has roughly 400,000 distinct CDR3 sequences on record, roughly 26% of them singletons. The ten largest clones represent around 8.8% of the sample.

The clonotype originates from an adult woman who had mild COVID-19 (a few samples of this study predate the infection). The sample titles of this study are shuffled in the database, so cell type and time point are left out; the donor was told from shared clones. The sequencing sample was made of PBMCs or a T cell subset sorted from them (not recorded which). The rearranged chain carries TRBV7-2 and TRBJ2-5; the best D guess is TRBD2, with 6 bases matching. The CDR3 protein: CASSFQTRKETQYF. At the DNA level, the sequence is TGTGCCAGCAGCTTCCAGACTAGAAAAGAGACCCAGTACTTC.